What follows is one T cell receptor (beta chain) and its context. In its sample, this clonotype was seen many times. Its antigen is not yet known. The record has no base qualities; no much larger clone is one base away. Naive CD8 T cell libraries were made from approximately 20,000 to 1,000,000 sorted cells using 10%, 30% or 50% of purified RNA. Naive CD8 T cells were FACS-sorted as CD8+CD4-CCR7+CD45RA+ on a BD FACSAria II into RLT Plus buffer. Detection sensitivity was tested by spiking Jurkat RNA equal to around 11 TCR copies' worth into samples containing roughly 17,000-1,100,000 naive CD8 T cells. CD8 T cells were enriched using RosetteSep CD8+ T Cell Enrichment Cocktail and Ficoll-Paque, and the enriched cells then underwent ACK red cell lysis. This sample is drawn from a study of molecular identifiers for immune sequencing clone quantification listed by TCRdb under 2018. Study-wide context: For a replicate experiment, the RNA from either approximately 20,000 or 100,000 naive CD8 T cells was divided into five aliquots, and four of those aliquots went on to sequencing. This methods study used CD8 T cells to benchmark TCR RNA copy counting and molecular-identifier clustering-based TCR repertoire sequencing (MIDCIRS). Study-wide conclusions, independent of this receptor: A single cell's worth of spiked-in Jurkat TCR RNA was reported detectable even among 850,000 to 1,000,000 naive CD8 T cells. Highly expanded clone sizes could be underestimated if identical TCR molecules share a barcode. Spiked-in Jurkat TCR RNA (approximately 9 copies' worth), which is not part of the donor repertoire, was contained in the naive libraries. When barcode sub-clustering was left out, chimeric consensus sequences inflated TCR diversity, with chimeras reaching as high as 47%. In CMV-specific effector cells, clones with more than 20 RNA copies contained over 99% of molecules, whereas in naive cells such clones contained under 1% of molecules. Modeling indicated approximately 2.7 TCR RNA copies recovered per cell, compared with around 9.8 by digital PCR, which implies a capture efficiency of around 30%.

The library was made by PCR. TCRdb records Illumina HiSeq 4000 as the sequencer. Bulk TCR libraries were made following a previously described method, with the TCR primers given in Table S5. Purification of total RNA was performed with the Qiagen AllPrep DNA/RNA kit. Before analysis, reads from multiple sequencing runs of the same library were pooled. The paper's data handling went like this. Only reads with exact TCR constant sequence were kept, trimmed to 150 nt, and grouped by their 12-nt molecular barcodes. Within each barcode group, reads were sub-clustered at a 15% Levenshtein threshold, and quality-weighted consensus sequences were built per RNA molecule. Non-functional sequences were discarded, and so were lower-count sequences lying one edit away from another sequence. On the basis of fitting two negative binomial distributions, barcode sub-clusters with fewer than 20% of the maximum read count were discarded. Starting from the raw public reads, TCRdb applied fastp trimming at Q25, assembled clones with MiXCR and retained in-frame beta chains. Records with the same CDR3 protein are collapsed into one entry carrying the most frequent genes and DNA. These V and J calls rely on TCRdb rather than the paper's analysis. The sample table records roughly 86,000 distinct CDR3 sequences; under 20% of these occur just once. Roughly 0.8% of the sample comes from the top ten.

There are 17 amino acids in the CDR3, from cysteine to phenylalanine inclusive. This entry keeps only the CDR3 DNA: 51 bases, framed from base 1. Here V drops 1 base and J drops 6 bases, and the junction holds 11 bases not matched to any gene. CDR1 SEHNR and CDR2 FQNEAQ are derived from the germline V gene (reference sequence). Sequencing was done on a sample of naive CD8+ T cells from blood, with Jurkat cell RNA spiked in. The cell subset or site label on this specimen signifies: FACS-sorted CD8+CD4-CCR7+CD45RA+ naive T cells. The rearranged segments are TRBV7-9 and TRBJ1-4, with 7 bases matching TRBD1. This receptor was obtained from a human donor in good health. Some libraries in this study had Jurkat cell RNA spiked in. The CDR3 here reads CASSLGPTRQGHEKLFF. In nucleotide form, the sequence is TGTGCCAGCAGCTTAGGTCCTACTCGACAGGGCCATGAAAAACTGTTTTTT.